The 18 T cell receptor beta chains listed next were all sequenced from one sample in a study of monozygotic twins with inflammatory bowel disease. Reprocessing the 5' RACE reads, TCRdb reports a single entry for every CDR3 protein and omits DNA. The ten most abundant clones cover 2.5% to 3% of a sample with about 380,000 distinct CDR3 sequences. Sequencing was carried out using blood. The receptors stem from a human donor with ulcerative colitis or Crohn's disease, or a healthy co-twin of an affected twin (not recorded which).

The rearrangement joins TRBV29-1 to TRBJ2-7; absent DNA, TCRdb's TRBD1 call cannot be checked. The CDR3 spans 14 residues. Germline V gene data show CDR1 as SQVTM and CDR2 as ANQGSEA. CDR3 residues: CSFDRAGLNYEQYF.

J is TRBJ2-7 and V is TRBV6-2 or TRBV6-3. Germline CDR1 is MNHEY and CDR2 is SVGEGT. There are 12 residues in the CDR3. This CDR3 reads CASSYPINEQYF.

V and J are TRBV5-1 and TRBJ2-5; the D call from TCRdb, TRBD1, cannot be confirmed without DNA. CDR1 SGHRS and CDR2 YFSETQ come from the germline V gene. The CDR3 contains 15 residues. This CDR3 reads CASSHGTGVRETQYF.

The chain carries TRBV5-1 and TRBJ2-1; the D gene TCRdb calls, TRBD2, cannot be checked with no DNA. Germline V CDR1 and CDR2: SGHRS, YFSETQ. CDR3 length equals 18 residues. The CDR3 here is CASRAGTSGVVTYNEQFF.

V and J are TRBV3-1 and TRBJ2-3; the D call of TRBD2 rests on TCRdb alone, since no DNA is present to check it. The length of the CDR3 is 18 residues. The germline gives CDR1 LGHDT, CDR2 YNNKEL (reference sequence). CDR3 region: CASSRTYSSGGVTDTQYF.

The chain employs TRBV4-1 and TRBJ2-4; TCRdb's D call, TRBD2, is unchecked because there is no DNA. CDR1 MGHRA and CDR2 YSYEKL come from the germline V gene. This CDR3 is built from 16 residues. CDR3 amino acids: CASSQDTGTSKNIQYF.

This rearrangement joins TRBV5-6 to TRBJ2-7; TCRdb indicates TRBD2, and absent DNA this call remains unverified. The CDR3 has 13 amino acids. CDR1 is SGHDT, CDR2 YYEEEE, per germline. CDR3 region: CASSWTFGGEQYF.

This chain links TRBV6-1 with TRBJ2-7; TCRdb names TRBD1, which stays unverified in the absence of DNA. The CDR3 totals 16 residues. The germline V gene encodes CDR1 MNHNS and CDR2 SASEGT. This CDR3 is CASSEMGRGSSYEQYF.

V gene TRBV7-3 combines with J gene TRBJ2-2; with no DNA, the TCRdb D assignment of TRBD2 cannot be verified. The CDR3 is 14 amino acids. CDR1 is SGHTA and CDR2 is FQGTGA in the germline V gene. The CDR3 spells CASSLPSDTGELFF. Full variable domain (rest looked up from reference TRBV7-3 and TRBJ2-2): GAGVSQTPSNKVTEKGKYVELRCDPISGHTALYWYRQSLGQGPEFLIYFQGTGAADDSGLPNDRFFAVRPEGSVSTLKIQRTERGDSAVYLCASSLPSDTGELFFGEGSRLTVL.

The chain employs TRBV3-1 and TRBJ2-7; the D call from TCRdb, TRBD1, cannot be confirmed without DNA. The CDR3 totals 14 residues. Germline V gives CDR1 LGHDT, CDR2 YNNKEL (reference sequence). CDR3 sequence: CASSLPGQGREQYF.

The V call is TRBV11-2, the J call TRBJ2-6; TCRdb designates TRBD1, a call that cannot be tested without DNA. The CDR3 runs to 18 residues. Germline CDR1 and CDR2: SGHAT and FQNNGV. The CDR3 spells CASTSQTGSRSGANVLTF.

The chain carries TRBV6-5 and TRBJ1-2; TCRdb indicates TRBD1, and absent DNA this call remains unverified. This CDR3 has 13 residues. The germline V gene has CDR1 MNHEY and CDR2 SVGAGI. The CDR3 sequence: CASSYKGTYGYTF.

V and J are TRBV7-2 and TRBJ1-1. The CDR3 totals 13 residues. The germline V gene encodes CDR1 SGHTA and CDR2 FQGNSA. This chain's CDR3 is CASSLDGVVRAFF.

J is TRBJ2-3 and V is TRBV11-2; TCRdb reports TRBD2, a call that lacks DNA to check it against. CDR1 is SGHAT, CDR2 FQNNGV, per germline. The CDR3 has 18 amino acids. The CDR3: CASSLVRGTRTLTDTQYF.

The genes are TRBV5-1 and TRBJ1-2; TCRdb's assignment of TRBD1 cannot be checked, as there is no DNA. The CDR3 is 14 amino acids. Germline V gives CDR1 SGHRS, CDR2 YFSETQ. CDR3 amino acids: CATSLGQGDYGYTF.

The chain links TRBV28 to TRBJ2-7; TCRdb's D gene call, TRBD2, goes unchecked for lack of DNA. Germline V gene sequence: CDR1 MDHEN, CDR2 SYDVKM. The length of the CDR3 is 11 residues. CDR3 amino acids: CASARGHEQYF.

The V gene is TRBV7-2, the J gene TRBJ2-7. Germline-derived CDR1 and CDR2 are SGHTA and FQGNSA. The CDR3 runs to 13 residues. The CDR3 loop is CASSLARAYEQYF.

V gene TRBV30 combines with J gene TRBJ1-1; TCRdb names TRBD1, which stays unverified in the absence of DNA. Germline CDR1 GTSNPN, CDR2 SVGIG (reference sequence). The CDR3 is made up of 14 amino acids. The CDR3 loop is CAWSTGHMNTEAFF.